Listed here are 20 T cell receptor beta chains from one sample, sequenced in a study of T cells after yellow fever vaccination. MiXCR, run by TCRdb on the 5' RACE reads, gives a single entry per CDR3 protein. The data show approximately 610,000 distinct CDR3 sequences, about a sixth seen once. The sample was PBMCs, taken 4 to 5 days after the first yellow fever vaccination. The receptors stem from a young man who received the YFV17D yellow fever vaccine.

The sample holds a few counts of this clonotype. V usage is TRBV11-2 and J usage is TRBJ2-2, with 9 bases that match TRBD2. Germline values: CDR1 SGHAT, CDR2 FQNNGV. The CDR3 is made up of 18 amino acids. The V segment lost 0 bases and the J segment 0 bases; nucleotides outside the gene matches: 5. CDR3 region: CASSLEPSGVTNTGELFF. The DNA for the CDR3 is TGTGCCAGCAGCTTAGAGCCTAGCGGGGTAACGAACACCGGGGAGCTGTTTTTT.

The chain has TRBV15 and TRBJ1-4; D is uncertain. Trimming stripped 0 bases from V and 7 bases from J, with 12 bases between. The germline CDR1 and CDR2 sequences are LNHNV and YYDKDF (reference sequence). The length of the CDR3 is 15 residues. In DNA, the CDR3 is TGTGCCACCAGCAGAGATCGAGGTTCGGGTGAAAAACTGTTTTTT. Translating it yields CATSRDRGSGEKLFF. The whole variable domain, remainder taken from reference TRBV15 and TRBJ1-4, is DAMVIQNPRYQVTQFGKPVTLSCSQTLNHNVMYWYQQKSSQAPKLLFHYYDKDFNNEADTPDNFQSRRPNTSFCFLDIRSPGLGDTAMYLCATSRDRGSGEKLFFGSGTQLSVL.

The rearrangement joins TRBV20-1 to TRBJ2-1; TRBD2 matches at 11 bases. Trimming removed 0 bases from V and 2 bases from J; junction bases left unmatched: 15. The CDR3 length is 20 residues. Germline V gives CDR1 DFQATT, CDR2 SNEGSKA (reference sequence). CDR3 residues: CSARDRGRLAGLGTYNEQFF. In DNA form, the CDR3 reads TGCAGTGCTAGAGATCGAGGAAGACTAGCGGGGCTGGGGACCTACAATGAGCAGTTCTTC.

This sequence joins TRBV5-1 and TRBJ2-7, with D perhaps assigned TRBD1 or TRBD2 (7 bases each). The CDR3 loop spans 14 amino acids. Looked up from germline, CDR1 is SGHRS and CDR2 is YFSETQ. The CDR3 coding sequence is TGCGCCAGCAGCGTTCAGGGGGGGCACTACGGGCAGTACGTC. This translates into CASSVQGGHYGQYV.

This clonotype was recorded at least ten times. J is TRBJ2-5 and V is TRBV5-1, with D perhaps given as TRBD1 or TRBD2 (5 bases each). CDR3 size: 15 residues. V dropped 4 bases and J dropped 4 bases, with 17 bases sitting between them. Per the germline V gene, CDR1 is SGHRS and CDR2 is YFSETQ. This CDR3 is CASSATSPGPETQYF. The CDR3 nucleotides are TGCGCCAGCAGCGCCACCTCCCCGGGACCAGAGACCCAGTACTTC.

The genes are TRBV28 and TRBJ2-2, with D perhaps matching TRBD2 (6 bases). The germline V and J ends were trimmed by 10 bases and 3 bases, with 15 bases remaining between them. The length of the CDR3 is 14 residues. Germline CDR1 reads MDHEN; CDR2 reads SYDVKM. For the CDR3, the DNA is TGTGCCACTTCCCGGGGGTCCTACACCGGGGAGCTGTTTTTT. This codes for CATSRGSYTGELFF. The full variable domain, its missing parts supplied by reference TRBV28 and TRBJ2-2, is DVKVTQSSRYLVKRTGEKVFLECVQDMDHENMFWYRQDPGLGLRLIYFSYDVKMKEKGDIPEGYSVSREKKERFSLILESASTNQTSMYLCATSRGSYTGELFFGEGSRLTVL.

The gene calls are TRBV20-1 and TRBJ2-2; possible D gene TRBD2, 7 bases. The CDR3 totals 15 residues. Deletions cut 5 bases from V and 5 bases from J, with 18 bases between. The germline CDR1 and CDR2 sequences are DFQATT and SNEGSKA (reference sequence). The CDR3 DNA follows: TGCAGTGCTCTAGTTTCACAGGGAGGGACCGGGGAGCTGTTTTTT. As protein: CSALVSQGGTGELFF.

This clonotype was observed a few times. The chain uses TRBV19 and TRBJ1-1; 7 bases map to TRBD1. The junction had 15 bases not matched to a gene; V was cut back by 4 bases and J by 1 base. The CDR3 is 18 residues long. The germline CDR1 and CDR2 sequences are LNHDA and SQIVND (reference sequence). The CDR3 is CASSRRRGTGERNTEAFF. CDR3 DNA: TGTGCCAGTAGTAGGAGACGGGGAACAGGGGAGCGGAACACTGAAGCTTTCTTT.

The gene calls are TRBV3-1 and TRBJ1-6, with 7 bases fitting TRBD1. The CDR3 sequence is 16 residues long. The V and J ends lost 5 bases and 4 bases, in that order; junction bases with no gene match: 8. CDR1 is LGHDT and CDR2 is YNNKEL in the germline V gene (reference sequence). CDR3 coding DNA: TGTGCCAGCAGCTTAACAGGGGTTATTTATAATTCACCCCTCCACTTT. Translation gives CASSLTGVIYNSPLHF.

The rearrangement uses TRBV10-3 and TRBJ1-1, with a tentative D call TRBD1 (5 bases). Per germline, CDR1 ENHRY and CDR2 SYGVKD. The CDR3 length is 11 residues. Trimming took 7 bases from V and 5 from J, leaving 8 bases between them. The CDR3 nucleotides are TGTGCCATCAATGCAGGGACTGAAGCTTTCTTT. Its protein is CAINAGTEAFF.

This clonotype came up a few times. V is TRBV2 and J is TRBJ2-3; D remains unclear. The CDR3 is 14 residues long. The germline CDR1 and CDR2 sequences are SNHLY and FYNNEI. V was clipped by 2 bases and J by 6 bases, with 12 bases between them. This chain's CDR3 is CASSESGLLDTQYF. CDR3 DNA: TGTGCCAGCAGTGAATCTGGGCTTTTGGATACGCAGTATTTT.

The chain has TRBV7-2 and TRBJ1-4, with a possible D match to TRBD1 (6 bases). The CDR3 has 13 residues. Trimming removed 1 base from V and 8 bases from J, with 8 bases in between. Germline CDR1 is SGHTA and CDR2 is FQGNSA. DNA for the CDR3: TGTGCCAGCAGCTTAGTTCAGGGGGAAAAACTGTTTTTT. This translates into CASSLVQGEKLFF.

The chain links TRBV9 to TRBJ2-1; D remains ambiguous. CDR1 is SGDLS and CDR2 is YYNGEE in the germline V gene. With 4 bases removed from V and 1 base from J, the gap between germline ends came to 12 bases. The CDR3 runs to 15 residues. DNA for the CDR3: TGTGCCAGCAGCTTTAGGGCCCAATCCTACAATGAGCAGTTCTTC. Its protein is CASSFRAQSYNEQFF.

CDR3 sequence: CASSDRGGPSYEQYF. CDR3 DNA: TGTGCCAGCAGTGATAGGGGGGGCCCCTCCTACGAGCAGTACTTC. The genes are TRBV2 and TRBJ2-7; the D gene is possibly TRBD2 (7 bases). V was shortened by 3 bases and J by 0 bases, with 12 bases between the two germline ends. Germline assignment: CDR1 SNHLY and CDR2 FYNNEI. The CDR3 contains 15 residues.

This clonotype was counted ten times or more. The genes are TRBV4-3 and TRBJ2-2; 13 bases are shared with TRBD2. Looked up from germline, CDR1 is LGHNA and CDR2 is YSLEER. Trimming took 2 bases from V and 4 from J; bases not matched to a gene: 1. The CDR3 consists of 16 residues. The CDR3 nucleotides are TGCGCCAGCAGCCAAACTAGCGGGGGGGCCACCGGGGAGCTGTTTTTT. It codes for CASSQTSGGATGELFF.

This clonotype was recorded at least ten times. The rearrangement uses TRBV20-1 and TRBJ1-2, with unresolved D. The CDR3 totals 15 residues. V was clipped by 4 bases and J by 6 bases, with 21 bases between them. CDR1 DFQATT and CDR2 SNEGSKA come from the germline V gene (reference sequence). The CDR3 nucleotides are TGCAGTGCTAAGGGTGCGCGCTCCGGGAGGAATGGCTACACCTTC. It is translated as CSAKGARSGRNGYTF.

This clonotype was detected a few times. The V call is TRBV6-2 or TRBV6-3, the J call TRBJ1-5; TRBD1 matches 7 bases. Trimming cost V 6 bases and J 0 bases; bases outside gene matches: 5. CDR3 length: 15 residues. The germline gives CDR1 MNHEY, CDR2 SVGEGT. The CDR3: CASSGTAYSNQPQHF. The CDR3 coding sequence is TGTGCCAGCAGCGGGACAGCCTATAGCAATCAGCCCCAGCATTTT.

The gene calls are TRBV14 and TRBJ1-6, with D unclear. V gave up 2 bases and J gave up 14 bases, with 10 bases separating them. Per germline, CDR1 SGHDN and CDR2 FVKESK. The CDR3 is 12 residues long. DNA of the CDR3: TGTGCCAGCAGCCAAATGGAAAACACCCTCCACTTT. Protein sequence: CASSQMENTLHF.

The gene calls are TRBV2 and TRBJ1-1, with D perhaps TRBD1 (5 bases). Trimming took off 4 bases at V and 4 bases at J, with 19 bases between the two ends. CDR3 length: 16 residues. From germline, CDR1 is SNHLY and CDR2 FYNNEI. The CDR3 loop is CASSGNQVRRGTEAFF. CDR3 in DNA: TGTGCCAGCAGTGGGAATCAGGTTAGAAGGGGCACTGAAGCTTTCTTT.

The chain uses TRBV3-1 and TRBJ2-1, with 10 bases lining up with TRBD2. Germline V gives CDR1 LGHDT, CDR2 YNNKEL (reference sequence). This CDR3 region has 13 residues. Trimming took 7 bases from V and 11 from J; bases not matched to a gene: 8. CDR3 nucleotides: TGTGCCAGCACTCGGGGTAGCGGGGGGCAGCAGTTCTTC. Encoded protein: CASTRGSGGQQFF.